The source of this T cell receptor (beta chain) is a study of T cells in Graves' hyperthyroidism and ophthalmopathy. This clonotype was seen more than once but under ten times. The antigen is undetermined. Trimming stripped 2 bases from V and 9 bases from J, with 23 bases between. The CDR3 sequence is 17 residues long. Germline CDR1 and CDR2: MDHEN and SYDVKM. RNA transcripts provided the source from which TCR beta CDR3 regions were amplified. HTBI primers were used for first-round RT-PCR of the TCR CDR3. From the multiplex PCR reads, TCRdb called clonotypes with MiXCR, one entry per CDR3 protein. The sample lists about 740,000 distinct CDR3 sequences; 14% were seen once. General observations from the study: The model anticipated ophthalmopathy a median around six months pre-onset.

The source material was blood. The rearrangement uses TRBV28 and TRBJ2-1; TRBD2 is a possible D gene (6 bases). This receptor was identified in a young woman with Graves' hyperthyroidism. CDR3 protein: CASSLRAGTSGLIEQFF. CDR3 sequence (DNA): TGTGCCAGCAGTTTACGGGCCGGGACTTCTGGACTGATTGAGCAGTTCTTC.